A single sample gave rise to the 5 T cell receptor beta chains below, sequenced in a study of T cells in Graves' hyperthyroidism and ophthalmopathy. The CDR3 regions of TCR beta were amplified from RNA transcripts. Researchers ran a first-round RT-PCR on the TCR CDR3 using the HTBI primer set. TCRdb processed the multiplex PCR reads anew with MiXCR; each CDR3 protein has one entry. The sample holds about 690,000 distinct CDR3 sequences, 17% seen once. Sequencing was carried out using blood. These receptors all come from a man aged 50-59 years with Graves' hyperthyroidism.

This clonotype has at least ten counts. J is TRBJ1-4 and V is TRBV15; TRBD1 matches at 7 bases. Germline trimming cut 0 bases from V and 8 bases from J; bases unmatched to any gene: 9. Germline CDR1 reads LNHNV; CDR2 reads YYDKDF (reference sequence). The CDR3 length is 16 residues. The CDR3 bases are TGTGCCACCAGCAGAGATCAGGCGACAGGGCGGGAAAAACTGTTTTTT. Translating it yields CATSRDQATGREKLFF.

This clonotype has at least ten counts. The rearrangement joins TRBV30 to TRBJ2-3, with D unresolved. The CDR3 runs to 17 residues. Trimming removed 0 bases from V and 1 base from J, with 17 bases in between. Germline V gene lookup returns CDR1 GTSNPN and CDR2 SVGIG (reference sequence). The CDR3 protein is CAWSVQLRPRGTDTQYF. Written as DNA, the CDR3 is TGTGCCTGGAGTGTACAACTCAGACCTCGGGGCACAGATACGCAGTATTTT.

This clonotype was observed a handful of times. The chain employs TRBV19 and TRBJ1-2, with a weak D call TRBD1 (6 bases). The CDR3 has 14 residues. Germline V CDR1 and CDR2: LNHDA, SQIVND (reference sequence). V lost 3 bases, J lost 4 bases, and 12 bases lay in between. The CDR3, as DNA: TGTGCCAGTAGTATGCAGGGGCGCGGCTATGGCTACACCTTC. Protein sequence: CASSMQGRGYGYTF.

This clonotype was observed a few times. CDR3 DNA sequence: TGTGCCAGCAGTACCGGGACAGGGACTTTCAACTATGGCTACACCTTC. This encodes CASSTGTGTFNYGYTF. This chain links TRBV28 with TRBJ1-2, with 9 bases aligning to TRBD1. Germline CDR1 MDHEN, CDR2 SYDVKM. The CDR3 has 16 residues. Trimming cost V 5 bases and J 2 bases; bases outside gene matches: 9.

This clonotype was picked up many times. This chain uses TRBV11-2 with TRBJ2-5; D possibly corresponds to TRBD2 (6 bases). Trimming removed 4 bases from V and 5 bases from J, with 17 bases in between. Per germline, CDR1 SGHAT and CDR2 FQNNGV. CDR3 length: 15 residues. CDR3 bases: TGTGCCAGCAGCTACCGGCGGGACTCGCGGGAGACCCAGTACTTC. Translated: CASSYRRDSRETQYF.